This T cell receptor (beta chain) was captured by sequencing in a study of T cells in Graves' hyperthyroidism and ophthalmopathy. Overall study context: Peripheral blood collection took place at initial diagnosis, before any treatment.

RNA transcripts provided the source from which TCR beta CDR3 regions were amplified. The HTBI primer set was used in a first-round RT-PCR of the TCR CDR3. TCRdb reprocessed the multiplex PCR reads with MiXCR, giving one entry per CDR3 protein. The sample lists roughly 550,000 distinct CDR3 sequences, about 15% seen once, with approximately 30% in the top ten. Turning to this clonotype: No antigen is known for it.

There are 18 residues in the CDR3. Per germline, CDR1 LNHNV and CDR2 YYDKDF (reference sequence). V shed 2 bases and J shed 0 bases, with 14 bases lying between them. Overall study results and limits: A median around 6 months before onset, the model predicted ophthalmopathy. Most thyroid clonotypes that were expanded above 0.001 also turned up in blood.

Uncontrolled infection, other autoimmune disease, pregnancy or lactation led to exclusion. The sequencing input was blood. The origin of this receptor is a woman in her twenties or thirties with Graves' ophthalmopathy. The rearrangement joins TRBV15 to TRBJ1-6; D is unresolved. The CDR3 reads CATSRHQPAGSYNSPLHF. The CDR3 nucleotides are TGTGCCACCAGCAGACACCAACCCGCTGGCTCCTATAATTCACCCCTCCACTTT.